This passage covers 27 T cell receptor beta chains from one sample sequenced in a study of cytomegalovirus exposure and HLA in healthy donors. PCR was performed using 60 Vbeta and 13 Jbeta primers. Repertoires were generated with immunoSEQ multiplex PCR, while TCRdb's copy carries only in-frame clones and drops some. Here the sample spans approximately 280,000 clones, roughly 89% being singletons. Sequences were obtained from PBMCs. The origin of the receptors is a woman younger than 30 in good health and CMV-seronegative.

In nucleotides, the CDR3 is TGTGTCTGGGGCGGGGCAGATACAAAGCAGTATTTT. It codes for CVWGGADTKQYF. V and J are TRBV2 and TRBJ2-3, with a weak D call TRBD2 (6 bases). The CDR3 has 12 residues. Germline V gene lookup returns CDR1 SNHLY and CDR2 FYNNEI.

The DNA of the CDR3 is TGTGCCAGCTCCCTGCTGCGTTCGGGACAGGGGGCCCACGAGCAGTACTTC. Its protein product is CASSLLRSGQGAHEQYF. The chain has TRBV18 and TRBJ2-5, with 12 bases fitting TRBD1. Gene TRBJ2-7 matches the end of the DNA better, so the J call may be wrong. Germline V CDR1 and CDR2: KGHSH, LQKENI. The CDR3 has 17 residues.

The V and J genes are TRBV30 and TRBJ2-2, with 10 bases matching TRBD2. The V segment lost 2 bases and the J segment 1 base; nucleotides outside the gene matches: 4. Germline values: CDR1 GTSNPN, CDR2 SVGIG (reference sequence). The CDR3 contains 16 residues. CDR3: CAWSQRGGLNTGELFF. As DNA, the CDR3 is TGTGCCTGGAGTCAGCGGGGGGGCCTGAACACCGGGGAGCTGTTTTTT.

The chain employs TRBV6-1 and TRBJ2-7, with D tentatively TRBD2 (7 bases). The CDR3 has 14 amino acids. Germline lookup yields CDR1 MNHNS and CDR2 SASEGT. Trimming removed 6 bases from V and 4 bases from J, with 16 bases in between. CDR3 loop: CASRRGGGIYEQYF. Here the CDR3 DNA reads TGTGCCAGCAGAAGGGGAGGGGGAATTTACGAGCAGTACTTC.

This clone occurred a few times. The chain couples TRBV9 to TRBJ1-2, with 9 bases matching TRBD1. This CDR3 region has 16 residues. Germline V lookup: CDR1 SGDLS, CDR2 YYNGEE. V lost 4 bases to trimming and J lost 6 bases; unmatched junction nucleotides: 13. The CDR3 bases are TGTGCCAGCAGCTCTCCAAGGAGGACAGGGGTTCATGGCTACACCTTC. It codes for CASSSPRRTGVHGYTF. Full variable domain (missing parts from reference TRBV9 and TRBJ1-2): DSGVTQTPKHLITATGQRVTLRCSPRSGDLSVYWYQQSLDQGLQFLIQYYNGEERAKGNILERFSAQQFPDLHSELNLSSLELGDSALYFCASSSPRRTGVHGYTFGSGTRLTVV.

This rearrangement joins TRBV10-3 to TRBJ1-5; 9 bases are a match to TRBD1. Germline V lookup: CDR1 ENHRY, CDR2 SYGVKD. The CDR3 is 15 amino acids. The trim removed 5 bases at V and 9 bases at J, leaving 11 bases unmatched. The CDR3 DNA is TGTGCCATCAGTCGCAACCCGGGACAGGGTTCGCCCCAGCATTTT. Protein product: CAISRNPGQGSPQHF.

The CDR3 nucleotides are TGTGCCAGCAGTAGGGCGAGCGGGGAATTGTACGAGCAGTACTTC. As protein: CASSRASGELYEQYF. The chain combines TRBV11-3 with TRBJ2-7; 7 positions agree with TRBD2. V was clipped by 6 bases and J by 4 bases; unmatched bases: 12. From germline, CDR1 is SGHNT and CDR2 YENEEA. This CDR3 is built from 15 residues.

CDR3 sequence reads: CASSRASGGRLDTQYF. The CDR3 coding sequence is TGTGCCAGCAGCCGAGCTAGCGGGGGGAGATTAGATACGCAGTATTTT. The genes are TRBV14 and TRBJ2-3, with 11 bases aligning to TRBD2. Germline V gene sequence: CDR1 SGHDN, CDR2 FVKESK. Unmatched junction bases numbered 8, after V lost 4 bases and J lost 5 bases. This CDR3 is built from 16 residues.

The V gene is TRBV9, the J gene TRBJ2-1, with TRBD2 identical over 10 bases. CDR1 is SGDLS, CDR2 YYNGEE, per germline. Germline trimming cut 4 bases from V and 6 bases from J; bases unmatched to any gene: 7. The CDR3 has 15 residues. The CDR3 region is CASSPLAGGVNEQFF. CDR3 nucleotides: TGTGCCAGCAGCCCATTAGCGGGGGGCGTCAATGAGCAGTTCTTC.

This clone has just one count. The rearrangement joins TRBV27 to TRBJ1-5; D may be TRBD1 (6 bases). The germline V gene encodes CDR1 MNHEY and CDR2 SMNVEV (reference sequence). V gave up 8 bases and J gave up 3 bases, with 14 bases separating them. The CDR3 totals 14 residues. The CDR3 sequence: CASGSTGINQPQHF. DNA of the CDR3: TGTGCCAGCGGATCGACAGGTATCAATCAGCCCCAGCATTTT.

The chain has TRBV7-2 and TRBJ2-2; TRBD1 agrees at 7 bases. V lost 5 bases to trimming and J lost 4 bases; unmatched junction nucleotides: 4. Germline V gene sequence: CDR1 SGHTA, CDR2 FQGNSA. The CDR3 runs to 14 residues. The CDR3 protein is CASSQTGPTGELFF. The CDR3 DNA reads TGTGCCAGCAGCCAGACAGGGCCCACCGGGGAGCTGTTTTTT. Supplemented by reference TRBV7-2 and TRBJ2-2, the full variable domain reads GAGVSQSPSNKVTEKGKDVELRCDPISGHTALYWYRQSLGQGLEFLIYFQGNSAPDKSGLPSDRFSAERTGGSVSTLTIQRTQQEDSAVYLCASSQTGPTGELFFGEGSRLTVL.

CDR3 sequence reads: CASSLVNQPQHF. The DNA of the CDR3 is TGTGCCAGCAGCTTGGTAAATCAGCCCCAGCATTTT. This sequence joins TRBV5-6 and TRBJ1-5, with D hard to call. This CDR3 is built from 12 residues. V lost 0 bases and J lost 4, with 2 bases in between. Germline V gene sequence: CDR1 SGHDT, CDR2 YYEEEE.

The J gene is TRBJ2-1, the V gene TRBV5-1, with a tentative D call TRBD2 (7 bases). This CDR3 is built from 16 residues. V was cut by 1 base and J by 3 bases, with 14 bases left in between. CDR1 is SGHRS, CDR2 YFSETQ, per germline. The CDR3 loop reads CASSLRGGSGYNEQFF. The CDR3 nucleotides read TGCGCCAGCAGCTTGAGGGGGGGGTCGGGCTACAATGAGCAGTTCTTC.

This clone was counted once. Other DNA sequences of this sample code for an identical CDR3. The chain combines TRBV6-1 with TRBJ2-7, with D possibly TRBD1 on 6 matching bases. CDR3 length: 12 amino acids. Germline V gene lookup returns CDR1 MNHNS and CDR2 SASEGT. V lost 5 bases to trimming and J lost 3 bases, with 8 bases between them. CDR3 protein: CASSKTGYEQYF. The CDR3 DNA sequence: TGTGCCAGCAGTAAGACAGGCTACGAGCAGTACTTC.

The chain links TRBV9 to TRBJ2-7; the match to TRBD1 covers 8 bases. V gave up 4 bases and J gave up 7 bases; unmatched junction bases: 13. CDR3 length: 15 amino acids. Germline lookup yields CDR1 SGDLS and CDR2 YYNGEE. The CDR3 sequence is CASSSFGQGASEQYF. CDR3 sequence (DNA): TGTGCCAGCAGCTCGTTCGGGCAGGGGGCGAGTGAGCAGTACTTC.

The CDR3 nucleotides are TGTGCCAGCAGCTTAGGAGGGGGGGGAGGCCATGAGCAGTTCTTC. It is translated as CASSLGGGGGHEQFF. This sequence joins TRBV11-2 and TRBJ2-1; D may be TRBD2 (7 bases). The CDR3 has 15 residues. Germline values: CDR1 SGHAT, CDR2 FQNNGV. Trimming removed 1 base at V and 8 bases at J, with 15 bases between.

J is TRBJ2-5 and V is TRBV15; perhaps TRBD1 as D (5 bases). The end of the DNA fits TRBJ2-7 better, so the J call may be wrong. CDR3 length: 16 residues. Germline values: CDR1 LNHNV, CDR2 YYDKDF (reference sequence). The CDR3 spells CATSSLTTAWHYEQYF. DNA of the CDR3: TGTGCCACCAGCAGTCTCACGACAGCGTGGCACTACGAGCAGTACTTC.

The chain combines TRBV25-1 with TRBJ1-3; D remains ambiguous. The ends were cut back, 6 bases at V and 3 bases at J, with 6 bases in the middle. CDR3 size: 12 residues. Looked up from germline, CDR1 is MGHDK and CDR2 is SYGVNS. The CDR3 protein is CASSRLGNTIYF. In DNA, the CDR3 is TGTGCCAGCAGCAGGCTTGGAAACACCATATATTTT.

This chain's CDR3 is CASSSQVSPYEQYF. CDR3 nucleotides: TGTGCCAGCAGCTCACAGGTTTCCCCCTACGAGCAGTACTTC. The rearrangement uses TRBV5-4 and TRBJ2-7; TRBD1 might be the D (5 bases). Germline V gives CDR1 SGHNT, CDR2 YYREEE (reference sequence). Trimming stripped 3 bases from V and 2 bases from J, with 12 bases between. This CDR3 has 14 amino acids.

About this clone: Other DNA sequences in this specimen translate into the identical CDR3. The genes are TRBV27 and TRBJ2-7, with TRBD1 matching 8 bases. The V gene end was trimmed by 0 bases and the J gene end by 4 bases; junction bases not matched to a gene: 8. The CDR3 has 16 residues. Germline-derived CDR1 and CDR2 are MNHEY and SMNVEV (reference sequence). CDR3 in amino acids: CASSLSSGTGGYEQYF. The CDR3 DNA follows: TGTGCCAGCAGTTTATCGTCCGGGACAGGTGGATACGAGCAGTACTTC.

The V gene is TRBV20-1, the J gene TRBJ1-1; the D is unclear. The V end was cut by 5 bases, the J end by 2 bases, with 6 bases between. Germline assignment: CDR1 DFQATT and CDR2 SNEGSKA (reference sequence). The CDR3 has 11 residues. CDR3 sequence (DNA): TGCAGTGCTGAGTTAAACACTGAAGCTTTCTTT. Its translation is CSAELNTEAFF.

This clone was seen a few times. This chain uses TRBV2 with TRBJ2-3; D is possibly TRBD1 (6 bases). The CDR3 extends over 14 amino acids. V shed 4 bases and J shed 5 bases, with 13 bases lying between them. Germline V gene data show CDR1 as SNHLY and CDR2 as FYNNEI. CDR3 sequence reads: CASSAAGAGDTQYF. As DNA, the CDR3 is TGTGCCAGCAGTGCCGCAGGGGCGGGAGATACGCAGTATTTT.

The chain carries TRBV6-5 and TRBJ2-1; D is possibly TRBD2 (6 bases). CDR3 size: 13 residues. Germline CDR1 MNHEY, CDR2 SVGAGI. Between the trimmed V and J ends, which lost 5 bases and 3 bases, there was a span of 8 bases. CDR3 loop: CASSRGFYNEQFF. The CDR3 region has the DNA TGTGCCAGCAGTCGGGGGTTCTACAATGAGCAGTTCTTC.

This chain uses TRBV9 with TRBJ1-2; tentative D call: TRBD1 (5 bases). This CDR3 comprises 14 residues. Germline V gene lookup returns CDR1 SGDLS and CDR2 YYNGEE. The ends were cut back, 2 bases at V and 1 base at J, with 9 bases in the middle. CDR3: CASSVTVFNYGYTF. The CDR3 region has the DNA TGTGCCAGCAGCGTGACAGTTTTTAACTATGGCTACACCTTC.

The gene calls are TRBV7-6 and TRBJ1-4, with a possible D match to TRBD1 (5 bases). The CDR3 extends over 13 amino acids. The V and J ends lost 3 bases and 9 bases respectively, with 11 bases between them. Germline V lookup: CDR1 SGHVS, CDR2 FNYEAQ. CDR3 coding DNA: TGTGCCAGCAGCTTTGGGGCCACACAAAAACTGTTTTTT. Translating gives CASSFGATQKLFF.

V and J are TRBV30 and TRBJ2-2, with a possible D match to TRBD2 (6 bases). Germline lookup yields CDR1 GTSNPN and CDR2 SVGIG (reference sequence). V was pared by 8 bases and J by 1 base, with 17 bases between. This CDR3 is 15 amino acids long. CDR3 sequence: CAGNIGRGNTGELFF. CDR3 nucleotides: TGTGCCGGCAACATAGGGCGGGGGAACACCGGGGAGCTGTTTTTT.

The V call is TRBV6-5, the J call TRBJ2-7; D is perhaps TRBD2 (5 bases). V lost 2 bases and J lost 3, with 11 bases in between. Germline CDR1 is MNHEY and CDR2 is SVGAGI. This CDR3 is 14 amino acids long. For the CDR3, the DNA is TGTGCCAGCAGTTACCGGGATATCAACTACGAGCAGTACTTC. Translation gives CASSYRDINYEQYF.